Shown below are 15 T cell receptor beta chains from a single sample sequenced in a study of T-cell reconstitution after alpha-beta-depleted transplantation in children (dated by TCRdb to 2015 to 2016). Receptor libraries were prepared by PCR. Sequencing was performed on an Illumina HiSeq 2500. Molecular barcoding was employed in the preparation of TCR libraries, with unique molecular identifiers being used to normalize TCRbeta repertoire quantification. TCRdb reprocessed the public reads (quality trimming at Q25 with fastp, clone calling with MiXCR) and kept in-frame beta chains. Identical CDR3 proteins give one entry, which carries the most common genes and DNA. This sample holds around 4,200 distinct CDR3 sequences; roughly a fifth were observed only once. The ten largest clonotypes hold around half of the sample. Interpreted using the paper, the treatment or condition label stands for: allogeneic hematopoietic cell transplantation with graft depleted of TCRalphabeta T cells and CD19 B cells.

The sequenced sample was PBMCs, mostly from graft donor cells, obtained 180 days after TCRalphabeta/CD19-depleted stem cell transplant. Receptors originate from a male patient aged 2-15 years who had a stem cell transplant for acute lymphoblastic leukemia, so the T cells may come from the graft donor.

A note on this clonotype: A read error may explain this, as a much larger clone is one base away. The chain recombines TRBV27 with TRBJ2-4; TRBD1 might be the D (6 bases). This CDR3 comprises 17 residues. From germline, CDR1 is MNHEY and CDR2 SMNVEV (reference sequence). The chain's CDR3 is CASSRTGSALAKNIQHF. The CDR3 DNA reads TGTGCCAGCAGTCGTACAGGGTCGGCATTAGCCAAAAACATTCAGCACTTC.

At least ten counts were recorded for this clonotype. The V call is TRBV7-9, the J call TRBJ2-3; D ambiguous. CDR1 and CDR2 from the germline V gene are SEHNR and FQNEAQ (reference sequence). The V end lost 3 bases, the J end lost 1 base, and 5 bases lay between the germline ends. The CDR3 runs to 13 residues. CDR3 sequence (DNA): TGTGCCAGCAGCTTCCTCGGCACAGATACGCAGTATTTT. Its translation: CASSFLGTDTQYF.

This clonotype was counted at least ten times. In DNA, the CDR3 is TGTGCCAGCAGCCGGGACACGGGGGACTACGAGCAGTACTTC. Amino acid sequence: CASSRDTGDYEQYF. The chain joins TRBV7-9 to TRBJ2-7; D is possibly TRBD1 or TRBD2 (6 bases each). CDR3 size: 14 residues. Germline V gene sequence: CDR1 SEHNR, CDR2 FQNEAQ (reference sequence). The ends were cut back, 5 bases at V and 3 bases at J, with 14 bases in the middle.

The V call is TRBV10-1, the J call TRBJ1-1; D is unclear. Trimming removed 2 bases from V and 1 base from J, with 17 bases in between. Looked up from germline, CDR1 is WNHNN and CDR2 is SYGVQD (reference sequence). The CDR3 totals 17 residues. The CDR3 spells CASSEILTGAENTEAFF. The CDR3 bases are TGCGCCAGCAGTGAGATTTTAACGGGCGCGGAGAACACTGAAGCTTTCTTT.

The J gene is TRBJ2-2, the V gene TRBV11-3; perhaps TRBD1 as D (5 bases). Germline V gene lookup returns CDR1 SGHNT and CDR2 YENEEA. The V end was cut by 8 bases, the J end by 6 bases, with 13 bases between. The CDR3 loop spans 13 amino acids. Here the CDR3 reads CASLGRASGELFF. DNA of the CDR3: TGTGCCAGCTTGGGCAGGGCATCCGGGGAGCTGTTTTTT.

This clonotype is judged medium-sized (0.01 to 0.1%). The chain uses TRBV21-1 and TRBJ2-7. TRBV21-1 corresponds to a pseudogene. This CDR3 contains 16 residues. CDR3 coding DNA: TGTGCCAGCAGCAAAGATATCAGCGTTAGCTCCTACGAGCAGTACTTC. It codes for CASSKDISVSSYEQYF.

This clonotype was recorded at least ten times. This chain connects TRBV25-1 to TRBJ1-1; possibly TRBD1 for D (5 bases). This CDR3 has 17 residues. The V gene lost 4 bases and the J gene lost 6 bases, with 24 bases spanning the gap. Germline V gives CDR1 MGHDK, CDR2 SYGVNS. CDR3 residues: CASSGQGWSGLGAEAFF. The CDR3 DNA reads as TGTGCCAGCAGTGGTCAGGGTTGGAGCGGCCTCGGGGCTGAAGCTTTCTTT.

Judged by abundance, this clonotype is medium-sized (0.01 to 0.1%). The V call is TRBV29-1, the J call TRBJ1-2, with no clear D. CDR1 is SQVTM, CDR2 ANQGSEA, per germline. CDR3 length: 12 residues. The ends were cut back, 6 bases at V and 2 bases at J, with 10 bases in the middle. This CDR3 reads CSVWLGNYGYTF. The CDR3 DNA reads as TGCAGCGTATGGTTAGGAAACTATGGCTACACCTTC.

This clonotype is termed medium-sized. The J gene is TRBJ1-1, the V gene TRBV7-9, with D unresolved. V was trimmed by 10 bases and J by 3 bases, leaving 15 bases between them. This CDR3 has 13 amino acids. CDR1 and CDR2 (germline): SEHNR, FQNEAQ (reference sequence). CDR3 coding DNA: TGTGCCACTTCATGGGTATGGGACACTGAAGCTTTCTTT. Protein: CATSWVWDTEAFF.

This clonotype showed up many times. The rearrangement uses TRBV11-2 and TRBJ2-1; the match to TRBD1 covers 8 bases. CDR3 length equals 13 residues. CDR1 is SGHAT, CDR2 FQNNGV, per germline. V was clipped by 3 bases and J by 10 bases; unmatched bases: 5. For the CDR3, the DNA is TGTGCCAGCAGCTTGGACAGGGTTCGGGAGCAGTTCTTC. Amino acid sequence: CASSLDRVREQFF.

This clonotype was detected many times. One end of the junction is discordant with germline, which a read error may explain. CDR3: CASSQGRQDSNQPQHF. The DNA of the CDR3 is TGCGCCAGCAGTCAAGGGAGGCAGGATAGCAATCAGCCCCAGCATTTT. V is TRBV4-1 and J is TRBJ1-5; D uncertain. Germline CDR1 and CDR2: MGHRA and YSYEKL. The CDR3 loop spans 16 amino acids.

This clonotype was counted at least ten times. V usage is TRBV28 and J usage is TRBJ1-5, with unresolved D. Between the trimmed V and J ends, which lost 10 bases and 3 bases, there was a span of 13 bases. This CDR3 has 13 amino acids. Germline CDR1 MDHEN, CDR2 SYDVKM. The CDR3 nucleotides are TGTGCCACCGGAGGACGGTCCAATCAGCCCCAGCATTTT. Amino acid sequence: CATGGRSNQPQHF. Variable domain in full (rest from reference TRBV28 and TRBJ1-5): DVKVTQSSRYLVKRTGEKVFLECVQDMDHENMFWYRQDPGLGLRLIYFSYDVKMKEKGDIPEGYSVSREKKERFSLILESASTNQTSMYLCATGGRSNQPQHFGDGTRLSIL.

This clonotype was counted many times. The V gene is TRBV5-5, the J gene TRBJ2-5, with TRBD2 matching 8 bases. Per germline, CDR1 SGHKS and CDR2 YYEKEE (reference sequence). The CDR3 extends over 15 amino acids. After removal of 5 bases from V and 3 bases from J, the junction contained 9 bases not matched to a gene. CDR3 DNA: TGTGCCAGCAGTTGGAGCGGGAGTCGGGAAGAGACCCAGTACTTC. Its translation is CASSWSGSREETQYF.

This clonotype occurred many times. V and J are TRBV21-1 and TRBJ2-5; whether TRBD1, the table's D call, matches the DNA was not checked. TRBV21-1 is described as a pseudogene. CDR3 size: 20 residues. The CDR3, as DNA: TGTGCCAGCAGCAAAGCTGGGACAGGGAGATTTCTAGCGGGCCAAGAGACCCAGTACTTC. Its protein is CASSKAGTGRFLAGQETQYF.

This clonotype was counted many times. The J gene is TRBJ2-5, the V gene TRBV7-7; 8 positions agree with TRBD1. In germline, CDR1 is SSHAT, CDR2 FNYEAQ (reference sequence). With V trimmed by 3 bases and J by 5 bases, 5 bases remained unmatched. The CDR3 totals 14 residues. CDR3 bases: TGTGCCAGCAGCTTCGGACAGGGTTCGGAGACCCAGTACTTC. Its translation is CASSFGQGSETQYF. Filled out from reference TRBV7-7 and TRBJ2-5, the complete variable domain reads GAGVSQSPRYKVTKRGQDVTLRCDPISSHATLYWYQQALGQGPEFLTYFNYEAQPDKSGLPSDRFSAERPEGSISTLTIQRTEQRDSAMYRCASSFGQGSETQYFGPGTRLLVL.